One and the same sample provided the 31 T cell receptor beta chains below, sequenced in a study of regulatory T cells in long-lasting Graves disease. As to time point: persistent/refractory GD, antithyroid drugs over 5 years with positive TRAb. The authors made the TCR library using RNA they extracted from PBMCs. The authors built TCR beta libraries using iRepertoire HTBI primers and Arm-PCR of CDR3 regions. One entry per CDR3 protein results from TCRdb running MiXCR on the multiplex PCR reads. The sample lists 650,000 to 700,000 distinct CDR3 sequences; around 30% were seen once. This material consisted of peripheral blood mononuclear cells (PBMCs), taken when the disease was refractory, from a patient treated with antithyroid drugs. These receptor sequences come from a female donor with Graves disease.

This rearrangement joins TRBV27 to TRBJ2-6; D possibly corresponds to TRBD1 (6 bases). Germline-derived CDR1 and CDR2 are MNHEY and SMNVEV (reference sequence). This CDR3 is 16 amino acids long. Trimming stripped 5 bases from V and 0 bases from J, with 11 bases between. DNA for the CDR3: TGTGCCAGCAGTCACAGGGACGTCTCTGGGGCCAACGTCCTGACTTTC. It yields the protein CASSHRDVSGANVLTF.

This clonotype was seen a handful of times. The V and J genes are TRBV25-1 and TRBJ2-7; TRBD1 is a possible D gene (6 bases). V was trimmed by 8 bases and J by 1 base, leaving 18 bases between them. The CDR3 spans 15 residues. The germline gives CDR1 MGHDK, CDR2 SYGVNS. CDR3 region: CASSIGRGESYEQYF. CDR3 coding DNA: TGTGCCAGCTCCATCGGCAGGGGAGAGTCCTACGAGCAGTACTTC.

V usage is TRBV12-3 or TRBV12-4 and J usage is TRBJ1-5, with D unclear. This CDR3 region has 15 residues. Trimming removed 5 bases from V and 3 bases from J, with 14 bases in between. The CDR3 DNA follows: TGTGCCAGCAGTCCAGGCGGTACGACCAATCAGCCCCAGCATTTT. This encodes CASSPGGTTNQPQHF.

At least ten counts were recorded for this clonotype. The junction differs from germline at one of its ends, possibly a read error. The rearrangement joins TRBV7-3 to TRBJ1-1; tentatively, D is TRBD1 (5 bases). There are 14 residues in the CDR3. CDR1 is SGHTA, CDR2 FQGTGA, per germline. CDR3 protein: CASSPRDGAREAFF. CDR3 DNA sequence: TGCGCCAGCAGCCCGCGGGACGGCGCGCGGGAAGCTTTCTTT.

V is TRBV12-3 or TRBV12-4 and J is TRBJ2-7; D uncertain. The CDR3 loop spans 14 amino acids. With 6 bases removed from V and 1 base from J, the gap between germline ends came to 13 bases. CDR3 nucleotides: TGTGCCAGCAGCCCCCGTGGATGGTCCTACGAGCAGTACTTC. Protein product: CASSPRGWSYEQYF.

This clonotype turned up a few times. The rearrangement uses TRBV6-5 and TRBJ1-2, with D unclear. V lost 4 bases, J lost 5 bases, and 14 bases lay in between. The CDR3 sequence is 14 residues long. In germline, CDR1 is MNHEY, CDR2 SVGAGI. The CDR3 DNA sequence: TGTGCCAGCAGTTGGCAGGCAGCGGGGTATGGCTACACCTTC. Protein product: CASSWQAAGYGYTF.

This clonotype appeared a few times. The chain has TRBV5-1 and TRBJ1-4; D not certain. Trimming took off 0 bases at V and 7 bases at J, with 13 bases between the two ends. The V gene's germline CDR1 is SGHRS and CDR2 YFSETQ. CDR3 size: 15 residues. CDR3 sequence: CASSLASNPGEKLFF. The DNA of the CDR3 is TGCGCCAGCAGCTTGGCCTCAAACCCGGGTGAAAAACTGTTTTTT.

This clonotype was found once. Because the CDR3 is missing its conserved closing phenylalanine or tryptophan, this is likely a read error. The chain recombines TRBV6-9 with TRBJ1-2; 7 nucleotides agree with TRBD1. CDR1 and CDR2 (germline): MNHGY, SVAAGI. CDR3 size: 15 residues. The V segment lost 3 bases and the J segment 4 bases; nucleotides outside the gene matches: 8. The CDR3 DNA reads as TGTGCCAGCAGTTACAGGGACAGCCCGAGCTATGGCTACACCGTC. Translation gives CASSYRDSPSYGYTV.

In its sample, this clonotype was seen many times. This chain links TRBV15 with TRBJ1-2; unclear D gene. Between the trimmed V and J ends, which lost 0 bases and 0 bases, there was a span of 8 bases. The V gene's germline CDR1 is LNHNV and CDR2 YYDKDF (reference sequence). This CDR3 spans 15 amino acids. This CDR3 is CATSRDGDPNYGYTF. CDR3 nucleotide sequence: TGTGCCACCAGCAGAGACGGGGATCCTAACTATGGCTACACCTTC.

This clonotype was seen more than once but under ten times. The chain has TRBV6-5 and TRBJ2-7, with 8 bases matching TRBD1. With V trimmed by 4 bases and J by 1 base, 9 bases remained unmatched. Germline lookup yields CDR1 MNHEY and CDR2 SVGAGI. The length of the CDR3 is 16 residues. The CDR3 reads CASSSGSRTGSYEQYF. The CDR3 DNA reads as TGTGCCAGCAGTTCGGGTTCCAGGACAGGGTCCTACGAGCAGTACTTC.

The rearrangement joins TRBV6-1 to TRBJ1-4, with TRBD1 identical over 9 bases. Germline V lookup: CDR1 MNHNS, CDR2 SASEGT. CDR3 length equals 15 residues. The trim removed 6 bases at V and 5 bases at J, leaving 7 bases unmatched. The CDR3 DNA is TGTGCCAGCAGCGATCCGACAGGGGGGAATGAAAAACTGTTTTTT. It encodes CASSDPTGGNEKLFF.

The rearrangement joins TRBV4-2 to TRBJ1-2; weak D call: TRBD1 (5 bases). Per the germline V gene, CDR1 is LGHNA and CDR2 is YNFKEQ. Trimming cost V 5 bases and J 6 bases, with 19 bases left between them. CDR3 length: 15 residues. The CDR3 DNA is TGTGCCAGCAGCACCCCCACGGGGGGAGTTAATGGCTACACCTTC. It codes for CASSTPTGGVNGYTF.

This chain uses TRBV12-3 or TRBV12-4 with TRBJ2-3; TRBD2 aligns across 11 bases. The J segment lost 0 bases and the V segment lost 4 bases, leaving 0 bases of the junction unmatched. The CDR3 extends over 15 amino acids. The CDR3 here is CASSSSGRSTDTQYF. The CDR3 DNA reads TGTGCCAGCAGTTCTAGCGGGAGGAGCACAGATACGCAGTATTTT.

This clonotype has ten or more counts. The CDR3 nucleotides read TGTGCCAGCAGTGCCCGAACTAGCGGGCAGAACGAGCAGTACTTC. It is translated as CASSARTSGQNEQYF. The J gene is TRBJ2-7, the V gene TRBV2; the match to TRBD2 covers 9 bases. After removal of 4 bases from V and 5 bases from J, the junction contained 9 bases not matched to a gene. CDR1 is SNHLY and CDR2 is FYNNEI in the germline V gene. The CDR3 has 15 residues.

This clonotype was seen a few times. This chain joins TRBV20-1 and TRBJ2-7; D could derive from TRBD1 or TRBD2 (5 bases each). The CDR3 contains 15 residues. V was cut by 0 bases and J by 3 bases, with 15 bases left in between. Germline values: CDR1 DFQATT, CDR2 SNEGSKA (reference sequence). The CDR3 DNA reads TGCAGTGCTAGAGACCCCGGGGCGACGCACTACGAGCAGTACTTC. This encodes CSARDPGATHYEQYF.

V and J are TRBV6-5 and TRBJ2-5; D not certain. This CDR3 spans 14 amino acids. V gave up 4 bases and J gave up 4 bases, with 13 bases separating them. Germline CDR1 is MNHEY and CDR2 is SVGAGI. The CDR3 loop reads CASSSGSWGETQYF. The CDR3 DNA follows: TGTGCCAGCAGTTCCGGTTCCTGGGGAGAGACCCAGTACTTC.

The chain carries TRBV7-2 and TRBJ2-7, with D uncertain. The CDR3 sequence is 14 residues long. CDR1 is SGHTA and CDR2 is FQGNSA in the germline V gene. The V gene lost 5 bases and the J gene lost 4 bases, with 15 bases spanning the gap. The CDR3 region is CASSLRFDPYEQYF. The CDR3 nucleotides are TGTGCCAGCAGCCTTCGTTTTGATCCATACGAGCAGTACTTC.

This clonotype was seen more than once but under ten times. The chain has TRBV7-6 and TRBJ2-5; 8 bases line up with TRBD1. The CDR3 extends over 15 amino acids. V lost 5 bases and J lost 4; bases outside the gene matches: 9. CDR1 is SGHVS and CDR2 is FNYEAQ in the germline V gene. Here the CDR3 reads CASSETGARAETQYF. Written as DNA, the CDR3 is TGTGCCAGCAGCGAGACAGGGGCGCGGGCAGAGACCCAGTACTTC.

This clonotype has only a few counts. The chain joins TRBV20-1 to TRBJ2-7; TRBD2 matches at 10 bases. There are 13 residues in the CDR3. Germline loops: CDR1 DFQATT, CDR2 SNEGSKA (reference sequence). V lost 5 bases to trimming and J lost 3 bases; unmatched junction nucleotides: 4. CDR3 protein: CSAWGTSDYEQYF. The CDR3 DNA sequence: TGCAGTGCTTGGGGGACTAGCGACTACGAGCAGTACTTC.

The chain is built from TRBV7-9 and TRBJ1-2; 7 bases are a match to TRBD1. CDR1 SEHNR and CDR2 FQNEAQ come from the germline V gene (reference sequence). The J segment lost 3 bases and the V segment lost 5 bases, leaving 12 bases of the junction unmatched. The CDR3 consists of 16 residues. CDR3 region: CASSHGTEEGYYGYTF. The CDR3 bases are TGTGCCAGCAGCCATGGGACAGAGGAGGGATACTATGGCTACACCTTC.

This clonotype turned up a few times. The J gene is TRBJ2-7, the V gene TRBV3-1, with TRBD2 identical over 10 bases. CDR3 length: 15 residues. Trimming removed 3 bases from V and 0 bases from J; junction bases left unmatched: 2. Per germline, CDR1 LGHDT and CDR2 YNNKEL (reference sequence). DNA of the CDR3: TGTGCCAGCAGCCACGTAGCGGGAGGCTCCTACGAGCAGTACTTC. This codes for CASSHVAGGSYEQYF.

This clonotype was counted a few times. The J gene is TRBJ1-5, the V gene TRBV6-5; weak D call: TRBD1 (5 bases). This CDR3 has 12 amino acids. Trimming left V 3 bases short and J 10 bases short, with 10 bases between. Germline V lookup: CDR1 MNHEY, CDR2 SVGAGI. CDR3 nucleotides: TGTGCCAGCAGTTATCTTGGGGGACCCCAGCATTTT. Encoded protein: CASSYLGGPQHF.

This clonotype was recorded a few times. This CDR3 reads CASSLDPGAGTGLYGYTF. CDR3 coding DNA: TGTGCCAGCAGCTTAGATCCTGGGGCCGGGACAGGCCTTTATGGCTACACCTTC. The gene calls are TRBV11-2 and TRBJ1-2; 8 bases map to TRBD1. V shed 0 bases and J 5 bases; nucleotides not matched to a gene: 14. Per the germline V gene, CDR1 is SGHAT and CDR2 is FQNNGV. The CDR3 spans 18 residues.

This chain uses TRBV10-3 with TRBJ1-2; D not certain. Germline CDR1 reads ENHRY; CDR2 reads SYGVKD. CDR3 size: 12 residues. V gave up 5 bases and J gave up 5 bases, with 9 bases separating them. Written as DNA, the CDR3 is TGTGCCATCAGTTGGGATGCGTATGGCTACACCTTC. Its protein product is CAISWDAYGYTF.

The V call is TRBV29-1, the J call TRBJ1-5; TRBD1 aligns across 7 bases. Germline CDR1 is SQVTM and CDR2 is ANQGSEA. Trimming cost V 3 bases and J 1 base; bases outside gene matches: 0. The CDR3 is made up of 13 amino acids. CDR3 DNA sequence: TGCAGCGTTGAGACAGGGAGCAATCAGCCCCAGCATTTT. Translated, it gives CSVETGSNQPQHF.

Only one count was recorded for this clonotype. The CDR3 DNA sequence: TGTGCCTGGAGTCCGAATAGCAATCAGCCCCAGCATTTT. Translated: CAWSPNSNQPQHF. The chain recombines TRBV30 with TRBJ1-5; D is unclear. V gave up 2 bases and J gave up 0 bases, with 5 bases separating them. The CDR3 loop spans 13 amino acids. In germline, CDR1 is GTSNPN, CDR2 SVGIG (reference sequence).

The genes are TRBV7-9 and TRBJ1-4; tentatively, D is TRBD1 (5 bases). The V gene's germline CDR1 is SEHNR and CDR2 FQNEAQ (reference sequence). V was clipped by 5 bases and J by 4 bases, with 14 bases between them. This CDR3 has 15 residues. In DNA form, the CDR3 reads TGTGCCAGCAGCCCTAGTGGGGCCGTTAATGAAAAACTGTTTTTT. Protein sequence: CASSPSGAVNEKLFF.

This clonotype was counted between two and nine times. The rearrangement joins TRBV15 to TRBJ1-5, with TRBD1 matching 8 bases. The germline gives CDR1 LNHNV, CDR2 YYDKDF (reference sequence). The CDR3 extends over 14 amino acids. V lost 5 bases to trimming and J lost 7 bases; unmatched junction nucleotides: 7. CDR3 DNA: TGTGCCACCAGCGGGCAGGGGGCGAGGCAGCCCCAGCATTTT. This gives the protein CATSGQGARQPQHF.

This clonotype was observed a few times. The CDR3: CSARFPFDNSPLHF. The CDR3 region has the DNA TGCAGTGCTAGATTCCCCTTTGATAATTCACCCCTCCACTTT. The chain is built from TRBV20-1 and TRBJ1-6; D uncertain. There are 14 residues in the CDR3. The germline V and J ends were trimmed by 2 bases and 5 bases, with 10 bases remaining between them. Germline CDR1 is DFQATT and CDR2 is SNEGSKA (reference sequence).

DNA for the CDR3: TGCGCCAGCCCGACTAGGGGGAGCGAGCAGTACTTC. The encoded protein is CASPTRGSEQYF. The rearrangement uses TRBV10-1 and TRBJ2-7; TRBD1 or TRBD2 may be the D gene (6 bases each). The V end lost 8 bases, the J end lost 6 bases, and 14 bases lay between the germline ends. The CDR3 extends over 12 amino acids. CDR1 WNHNN and CDR2 SYGVQD come from the germline V gene (reference sequence).

The table lists this clonotype with a few counts. The chain is built from TRBV29-1 and TRBJ2-7; no reliable D call. CDR1 is SQVTM, CDR2 ANQGSEA, per germline. Deletions cut 4 bases from V and 4 bases from J, with 8 bases between. The CDR3 spans 11 residues. The chain's CDR3 is CSVAREYEQYF. The CDR3 DNA reads as TGCAGCGTTGCACGCGAATACGAGCAGTACTTC.